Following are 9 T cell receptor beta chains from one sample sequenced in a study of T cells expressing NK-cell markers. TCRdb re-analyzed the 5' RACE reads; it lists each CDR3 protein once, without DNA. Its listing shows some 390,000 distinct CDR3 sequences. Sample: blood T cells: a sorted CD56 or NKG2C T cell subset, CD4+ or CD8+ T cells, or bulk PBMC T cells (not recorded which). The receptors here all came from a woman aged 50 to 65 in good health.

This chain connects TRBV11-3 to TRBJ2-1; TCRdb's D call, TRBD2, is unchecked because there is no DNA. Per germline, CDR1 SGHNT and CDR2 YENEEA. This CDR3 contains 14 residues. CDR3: CASSTSGRGDEQFF.

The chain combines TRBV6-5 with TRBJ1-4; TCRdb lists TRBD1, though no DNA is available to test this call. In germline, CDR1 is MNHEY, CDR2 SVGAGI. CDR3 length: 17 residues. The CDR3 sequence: CASRLRGLYPLNEKLFF.

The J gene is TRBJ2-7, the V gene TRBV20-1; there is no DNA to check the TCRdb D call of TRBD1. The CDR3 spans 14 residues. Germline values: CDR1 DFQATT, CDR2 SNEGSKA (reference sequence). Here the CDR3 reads CSARQPGGLYEQYF.

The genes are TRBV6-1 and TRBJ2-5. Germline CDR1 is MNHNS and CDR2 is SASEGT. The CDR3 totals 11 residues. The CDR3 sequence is CASRRQETQYF.

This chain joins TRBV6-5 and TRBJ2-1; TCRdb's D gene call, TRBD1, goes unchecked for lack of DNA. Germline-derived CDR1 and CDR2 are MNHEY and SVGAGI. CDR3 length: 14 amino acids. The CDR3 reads CASSYTGTENEQFF.

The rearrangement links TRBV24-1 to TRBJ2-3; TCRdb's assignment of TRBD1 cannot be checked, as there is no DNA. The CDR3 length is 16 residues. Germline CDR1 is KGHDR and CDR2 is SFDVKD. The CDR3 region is CATSAEPGQGRDTQYF.

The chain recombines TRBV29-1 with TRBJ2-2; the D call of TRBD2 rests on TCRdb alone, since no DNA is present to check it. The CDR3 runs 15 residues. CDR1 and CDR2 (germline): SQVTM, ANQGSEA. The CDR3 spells CSVEEGAINTGELFF.

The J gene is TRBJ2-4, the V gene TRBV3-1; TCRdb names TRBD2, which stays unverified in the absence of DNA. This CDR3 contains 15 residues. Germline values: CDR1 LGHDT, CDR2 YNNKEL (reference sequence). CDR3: CASSQVAGVKNIQYF.

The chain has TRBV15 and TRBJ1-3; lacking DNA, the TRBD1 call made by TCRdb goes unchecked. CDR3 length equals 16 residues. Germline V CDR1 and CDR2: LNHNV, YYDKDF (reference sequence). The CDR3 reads CATSRETGGGGNTIYF.